This TCR beta chain derives from a study of CD8+ T cells in alopecia areata. Germline values: CDR1 SGHTA, CDR2 FQGNSA. The germline V and J ends were trimmed by 3 bases and 4 bases, with 21 bases remaining between them. This CDR3 contains 17 residues. Extraction and reverse transcription of RNA yielded cDNA as the sequencing template. Assay used: immunoSEQ multiplex PCR; TCRdb lists only in-frame clones, some missing. This table holds about 210,000 clones, roughly 56% found once. The treatment here: oral pan-JAK inhibitor, 5-10 mg twice daily. The chain has TRBV7-2 and TRBJ1-1; possible D gene TRBD1, 6 bases. Here the sequenced sample was CD4+ T cells sorted from blood, taken at week 4, from a patient treated with tofacitinib. This TCR came from a human donor with alopecia areata. Here the CDR3 DNA reads TGTGCCAGCAGCTTTACTCCGGACAGCTGGAGGGGCACTGAAGCTTTCTTT. It encodes CASSFTPDSWRGTEAFF.